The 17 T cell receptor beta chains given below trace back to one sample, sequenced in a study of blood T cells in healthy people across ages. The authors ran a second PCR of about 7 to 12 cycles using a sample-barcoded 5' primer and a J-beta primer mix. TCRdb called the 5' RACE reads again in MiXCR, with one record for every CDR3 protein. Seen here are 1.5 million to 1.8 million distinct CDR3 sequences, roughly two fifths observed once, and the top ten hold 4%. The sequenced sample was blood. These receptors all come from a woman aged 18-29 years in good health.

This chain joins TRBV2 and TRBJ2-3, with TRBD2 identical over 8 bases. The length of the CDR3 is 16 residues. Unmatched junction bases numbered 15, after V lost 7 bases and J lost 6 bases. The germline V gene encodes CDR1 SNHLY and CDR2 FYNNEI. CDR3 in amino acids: CASMGLGAGDRDTQYF. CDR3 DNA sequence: TGTGCCAGCATGGGACTAGGAGCGGGGGACCGGGATACGCAGTATTTT.

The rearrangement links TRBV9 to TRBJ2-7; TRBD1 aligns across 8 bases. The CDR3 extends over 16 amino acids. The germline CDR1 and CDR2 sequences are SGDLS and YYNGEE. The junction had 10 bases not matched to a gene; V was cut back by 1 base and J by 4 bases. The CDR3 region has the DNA TGTGCCAGCAGCGTAACTAAGACAGGGGAGATGTACGAGCAGTACTTC. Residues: CASSVTKTGEMYEQYF.

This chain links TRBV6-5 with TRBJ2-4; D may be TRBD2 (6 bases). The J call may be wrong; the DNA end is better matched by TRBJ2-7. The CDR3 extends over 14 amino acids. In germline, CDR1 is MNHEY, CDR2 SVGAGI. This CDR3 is CASSDGDWDYEQYF. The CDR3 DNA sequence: TGTGCCAGCAGTGACGGGGACTGGGACTACGAGCAGTACTTC.

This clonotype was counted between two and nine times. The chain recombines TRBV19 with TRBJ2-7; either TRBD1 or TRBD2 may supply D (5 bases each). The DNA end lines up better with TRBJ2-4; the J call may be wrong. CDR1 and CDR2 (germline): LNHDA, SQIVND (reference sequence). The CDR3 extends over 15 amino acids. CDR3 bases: TGTGCCAGTAGTAGGGCTGGAACAGGCGGGAACATTCAGTACTTC. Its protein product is CASSRAGTGGNIQYF.

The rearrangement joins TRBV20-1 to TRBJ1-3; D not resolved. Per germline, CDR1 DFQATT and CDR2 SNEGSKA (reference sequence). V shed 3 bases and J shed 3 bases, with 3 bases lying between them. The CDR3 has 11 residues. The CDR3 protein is CSARGGNTIYF. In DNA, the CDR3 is TGCAGTGCTAGGGGTGGAAACACCATATATTTT.

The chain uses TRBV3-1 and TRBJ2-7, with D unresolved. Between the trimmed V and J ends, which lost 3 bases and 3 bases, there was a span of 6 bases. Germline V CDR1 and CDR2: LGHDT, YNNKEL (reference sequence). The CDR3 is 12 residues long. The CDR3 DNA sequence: TGTGCCAGCAGCCACCTGAACTACGAGCAGTACTTC. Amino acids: CASSHLNYEQYF.

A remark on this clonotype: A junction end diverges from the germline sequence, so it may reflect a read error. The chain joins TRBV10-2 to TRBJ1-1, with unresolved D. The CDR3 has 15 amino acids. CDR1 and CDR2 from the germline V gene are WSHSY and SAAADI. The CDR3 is CASSEGVGRNTEVFF. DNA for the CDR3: TGCGCCAGCAGTGAGGGGGTCGGGAGAAACACTGAAGTTTTCTTT.

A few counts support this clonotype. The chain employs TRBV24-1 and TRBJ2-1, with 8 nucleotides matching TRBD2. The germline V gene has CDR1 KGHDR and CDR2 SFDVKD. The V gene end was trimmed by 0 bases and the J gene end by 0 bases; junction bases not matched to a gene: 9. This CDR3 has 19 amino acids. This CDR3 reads CATSDLLWRGAISYNEQFF. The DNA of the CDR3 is TGTGCCACCAGTGATTTGCTCTGGCGGGGGGCCATCTCCTACAATGAGCAGTTCTTC.

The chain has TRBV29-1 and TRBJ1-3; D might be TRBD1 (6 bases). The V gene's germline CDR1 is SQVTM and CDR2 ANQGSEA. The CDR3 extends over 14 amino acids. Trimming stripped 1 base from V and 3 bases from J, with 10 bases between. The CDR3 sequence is CSVEVGGRGNTIYF. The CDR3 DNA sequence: TGCAGCGTTGAAGTGGGGGGCCGTGGAAACACCATATATTTT.

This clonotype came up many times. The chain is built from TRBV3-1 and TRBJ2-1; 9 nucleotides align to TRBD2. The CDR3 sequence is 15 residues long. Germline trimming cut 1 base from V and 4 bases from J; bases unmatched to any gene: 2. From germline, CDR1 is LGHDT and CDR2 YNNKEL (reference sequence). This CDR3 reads CASSQGAGGYNEQFF. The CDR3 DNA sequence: TGTGCCAGCAGCCAAGGGGCGGGAGGGTACAATGAGCAGTTCTTC.

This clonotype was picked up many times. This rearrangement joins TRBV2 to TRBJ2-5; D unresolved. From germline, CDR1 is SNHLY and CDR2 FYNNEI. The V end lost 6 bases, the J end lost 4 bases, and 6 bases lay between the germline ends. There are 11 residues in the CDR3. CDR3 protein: CASSWRETQYF. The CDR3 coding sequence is TGTGCCAGCAGCTGGCGAGAGACCCAGTACTTC. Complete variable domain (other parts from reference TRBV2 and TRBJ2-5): EPEVTQTPSHQVTQMGQEVILRCVPISNHLYFYWYRQILGQKVEFLVSFYNNEISEKSEIFDDQFSVERPDGSNFTLKIRSTKLEDSAMYFCASSWRETQYFGPGTRLLVL.

The CDR3 nucleotides read TGCAGTGCTAGCCGACAGTCCTACGAGCAGTACTTC. Its protein is CSASRQSYEQYF. The chain links TRBV20-1 to TRBJ2-7; maybe TRBD1 (5 bases). Per the germline V gene, CDR1 is DFQATT and CDR2 is SNEGSKA (reference sequence). The CDR3 is made up of 12 amino acids. V dropped 3 bases and J dropped 1 base, with 7 bases sitting between them.

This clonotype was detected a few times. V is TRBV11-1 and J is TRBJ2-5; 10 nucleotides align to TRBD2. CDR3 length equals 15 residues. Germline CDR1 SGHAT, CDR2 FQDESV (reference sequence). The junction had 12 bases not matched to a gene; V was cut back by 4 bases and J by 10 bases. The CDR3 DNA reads TGTGCCAGCAGCTCAAAACCAGGACTAGCGGTAAACCAGTACTTC. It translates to CASSSKPGLAVNQYF.

This CDR3 is CSVAQSYEQYF. CDR3 nucleotides: TGCAGCGTTGCCCAGTCCTACGAGCAGTACTTC. V is TRBV29-1 and J is TRBJ2-7; D is uncertain. The CDR3 contains 11 residues. The germline V gene has CDR1 SQVTM and CDR2 ANQGSEA. V lost 4 bases to trimming and J lost 1 base, with 5 bases between them.

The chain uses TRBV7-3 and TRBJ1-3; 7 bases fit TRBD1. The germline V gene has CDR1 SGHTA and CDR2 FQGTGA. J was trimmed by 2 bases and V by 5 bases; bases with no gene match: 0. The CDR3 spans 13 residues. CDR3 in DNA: TGTGCCAGCAGCCAGGGGGCTGGAAACACCATATATTTT. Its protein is CASSQGAGNTIYF.

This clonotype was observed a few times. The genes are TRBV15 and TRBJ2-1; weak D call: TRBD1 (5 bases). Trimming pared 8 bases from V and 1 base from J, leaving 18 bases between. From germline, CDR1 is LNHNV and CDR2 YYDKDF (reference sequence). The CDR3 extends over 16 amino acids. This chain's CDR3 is CATGVMDTYSYNEQFF. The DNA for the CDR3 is TGTGCCACCGGCGTGATGGACACCTATTCCTACAATGAGCAGTTCTTC.

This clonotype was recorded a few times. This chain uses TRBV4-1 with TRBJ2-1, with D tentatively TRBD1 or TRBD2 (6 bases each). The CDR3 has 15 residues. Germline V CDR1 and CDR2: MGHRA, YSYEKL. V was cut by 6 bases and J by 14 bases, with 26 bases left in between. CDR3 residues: CASRGIPRDTREEFF. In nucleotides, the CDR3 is TGCGCCAGCAGGGGTATACCGAGGGACACCAGGGAGGAGTTCTTC.